These T cell receptor beta chains were read from a single sample in a study of early T cells in non-severe SARS-CoV-2 infection. TCRdb re-called the 5' RACE reads through MiXCR, storing one row per CDR3 protein. Among approximately 83,000 distinct CDR3 sequences listed, 11% to 15% were seen once. Sequenced sample: whole blood. All receptors derive from an adult who was a healthcare worker with PCR-confirmed SARS-CoV-2 infection or an uninfected control (not recorded which). CDR3s include the opening cysteine and the closing phenylalanine or tryptophan. The order of the fields is J gene, clone size, V gene, D gene, CDR3 DNA, CDR3 protein. D genes are given only for firm matches. Clone size is stated in some rows and not others, as once, few, many or a class when expanded.

TRBJ1-1 many TRBV5-1 TRBD1 TGCGCCAGCAGCTTGGGGGACAGGGAGAACACTGAAGCTTTCTTT CASSLGDRENTEAFF
TRBJ2-7 - TRBV30 - TGTGCCTGGAAGAGGGATTACGAGCAGTACTTC CAWKRDYEQYF
TRBJ1-6 - TRBV5-5 - TGTGCCAGCAGCGGACGCAGCTCCTATAATTCACCCCTCCACTTT CASSGRSSYNSPLHF
TRBJ1-1 - TRBV11-2 - TGTGCCAGCAGCTTGAATTGGGCGGAGAACACTGAAGCTTTCTTT CASSLNWAENTEAFF
TRBJ1-1 - TRBV18 TRBD1 TGTGCCAGCTCACCTCAGGGGGTGTTGAACACTGAAGCTTTCTTT CASSPQGVLNTEAFF
TRBJ1-3 many TRBV30 - TGTGCCTGGAGTATTTCAGGCGGAAACACCATATATTTT CAWSISGGNTIYF
TRBJ1-3 few TRBV10-2 - TGCGCCAGCAGGGCGGCAGGGTCTGGAAACACCATATATTTT CASRAAGSGNTIYF
TRBJ1-5 few TRBV12-3/TRBV12-4 - TGTGCCAGCAGTTTTGGGGCAGATCAGCCCCAGCATTTT CASSFGADQPQHF
TRBJ2-3 few TRBV10-3 - TGTGCCTTACGGGACTCCTCTAGCACAGATACGCAGTATTTT CALRDSSSTDTQYF
TRBJ2-1 - TRBV9 - TGTGCCAGCAGCTTATGGGGCGCCGATGAGCAGTTCTTC CASSLWGADEQFF
TRBJ2-1 - TRBV4-1 - TGCGCCAGCAGCCAAGAACCTGGGACCTTCTTCAATGAGCAGTTCTTC CASSQEPGTFFNEQFF
TRBJ2-5 few TRBV5-1 TRBD1 TGCGCCAGCAGCCCCGTGACAGGGGACCAAGAGACCCAGTACTTC CASSPVTGDQETQYF
TRBJ1-1 - TRBV29-1 - TGCAGCGTTGAAGATATGGTCGCTGGGACTGAAGCTTTCTTT CSVEDMVAGTEAFF
TRBJ2-7 - TRBV20-1 TRBD2 TGCAGTGCTAGAGAGGCGGGGGCCTACGAGCAGTACTTC CSAREAGAYEQYF
TRBJ2-1 - TRBV29-1 - TGCAGCGTTGAAGCGGCCCGGGCGGACTCCTACAATGAGCAGTTCTTC CSVEAARADSYNEQFF
TRBJ1-2 - TRBV12-3/TRBV12-4 TRBD1 TGTGCCAGCAGTTTAACGGACAGGGATGGCTACACCTTC CASSLTDRDGYTF
TRBJ1-6 - TRBV7-2 - TGTGCCAGCAGCTTAGCTTGGATGGGCAGGGGAACCTATAATTCACCCCTCCACTTT CASSLAWMGRGTYNSPLHF
TRBJ1-3 few TRBV5-5 TRBD1 TGTGCCAGCAGGCGGGAGGACAGGTCTGGAAACACCATATATTTT CASRREDRSGNTIYF
TRBJ1-5 many TRBV12-3/TRBV12-4 TRBD1 TGTGCCAGCAGCCCAAATCAGGGGGCACGTAACAATCAGCCCCAGCATTTT CASSPNQGARNNQPQHF
TRBJ1-3 - TRBV12-3/TRBV12-4 - TGTGCCAGCCGGGATGGGATGCTTGACACCATATATTTT CASRDGMLDTIYF
TRBJ1-1 few TRBV18 - TGTGCCAGCTCACGCGGGGGGACTGAAGCTTTCTTT CASSRGGTEAFF
TRBJ1-2 few TRBV11-2 - TGTGCCAGCAGCATTAACCGCCGGGACCGGAACTATGGCTACACCTTC CASSINRRDRNYGYTF
TRBJ2-2 few TRBV18 - TGTGCCAGCTCACTTAATAGCGCGCCGAACACCGGGGAGCTGTTTTTT CASSLNSAPNTGELFF
TRBJ2-3 - TRBV5-1 TRBD2 TGCGCCAGCAGCTTAGCGGGGGCTAGCACAGATACGCAGTATTTT CASSLAGASTDTQYF
TRBJ1-2 few TRBV2 TRBD1 TGTGCCAGCGGGGACAGGCGCAACTATGGCTACACCTTC CASGDRRNYGYTF
TRBJ2-7 many TRBV5-1 - TGCGCCAGCAGCTTAGGGGACACCAACCTAAACGAGCAGTACTTC CASSLGDTNLNEQYF
TRBJ1-6 many TRBV5-4 TRBD1 TGTGCCAGCAGCTTGGACAGGGGGCATTCACCCCTCCACTTT CASSLDRGHSPLHF
TRBJ1-1 few TRBV18 - TGTGCCAGCTCACCCCCCGGCGGGTACACTGAAGCTTTCTTT CASSPPGGYTEAFF
TRBJ2-7 few TRBV30 TRBD1 TGTGCCTGCATCCAGGGGGCGAAGCAGTACTTC CACIQGAKQYF
TRBJ1-5 few TRBV12-3/TRBV12-4 TRBD1 TGTGCCAGCAGCGGGACAGGGACTGGCAATCAGCCCCAGCATTTT CASSGTGTGNQPQHF
TRBJ2-1 - TRBV5-1 TRBD2 TGCGCCAGCAGCTTTAAGCGGGGTGTCAATGAGCAGTTCTTC CASSFKRGVNEQFF
TRBJ2-1 few TRBV12-3/TRBV12-4 TRBD1 TGTGCCAGCAAGCACAGGGGTTGGAATGAGCAGTTCTTC CASKHRGWNEQFF
TRBJ2-4 few TRBV28 - TGTGCCAGCAGTTTATCGGACAGCCTAGCCAAAAACATTCAGTACTTC CASSLSDSLAKNIQYF
TRBJ1-4 - TRBV29-1 - TGCAGCGTTGAGAAAGGTGAAAAACTGTTTTTT CSVEKGEKLFF
TRBJ1-2 - TRBV5-6 TRBD1 TGTGCCAGCAGCTTCGACAGGGGTGTTGGCTACACCTTC CASSFDRGVGYTF
TRBJ2-5 few TRBV20-1 - TGCAGTGCTAGAGATGCCGGGATAATCGGGACCCAGTACTTC CSARDAGIIGTQYF
TRBJ2-1 - TRBV20-1 - TGCAGTGCCTCGGGGGACCGCGGCTACAATGAGCAGTTCTTC CSASGDRGYNEQFF
TRBJ2-1 - TRBV7-8 TRBD2 TGTGCCAGCAGCTTAAGACTAGCGGTATACAATGAGCAGTTCTTC CASSLRLAVYNEQFF
TRBJ2-7 - TRBV5-5 - TGTGCCAGCAGCTCTTCGACAGGACGCTACGAGCAGTACTTC CASSSSTGRYEQYF
TRBJ2-2 few TRBV7-8 TRBD2 TGTGCCAGCAGCCCACTAGCGGGGGGGCTCCAGACCGGGGAGCTGTTTTTT CASSPLAGGLQTGELFF
TRBJ2-5 few TRBV6-5 - TGTGCCAGCAGTTACTCGCACTCCCAAGAGACCCAGTACTTC CASSYSHSQETQYF
TRBJ1-1 few TRBV7-8 - TGTGCCAGCAGCCCAACCGTCAGGTCCGGGACAAACTTCATGAACACTGAAGCTTTCTTT CASSPTVRSGTNFMNTEAFF
TRBJ1-2 few TRBV28 - TGTGCCAGCATACCCCAGGACCGGTGGGGTGGCTACACCTTC CASIPQDRWGGYTF
TRBJ1-2 many TRBV7-2 - TGTGCCAGCAGCTTAGATCAGGGTGTTTCCTATGGCTACACCTTC CASSLDQGVSYGYTF
TRBJ2-3 few TRBV7-3 - TGTGCCAGCAGCCCCTTGACTCTAGCAGGACACGATACGCAGTATTTT CASSPLTLAGHDTQYF
TRBJ2-3 many TRBV7-8 - TGTGCCAGCAGAAAGAGGGGGGGTGCACAGACAGATACGCAGTATTTT CASRKRGGAQTDTQYF
TRBJ2-3 - TRBV7-2 TRBD2 TGTGCCAGCAGCTTATCTTCCCTCCGGGCTAGCGGACGCACAGATACGCAGTATTTT CASSLSSLRASGRTDTQYF
TRBJ1-2 - TRBV6-5 - TGTGCCAGCAGTACTCGACAGGCGCACTCCTATGGCTACACCTTC CASSTRQAHSYGYTF
TRBJ1-1 - TRBV6-6 - TGTGCCAGCAGTTGGGGGGACATCTCAATACCGGAAGCTTTCTTT CASSWGDISIPEAFF
TRBJ1-1 few TRBV7-9 TRBD1 TGTGCCAGCAGCCACGAACTCAGGGGGAGATCTGAAGCTTTCTTT CASSHELRGRSEAFF
TRBJ2-7 - TRBV14 - TGTGCCAGCAGCCAAAACCACGGGGCCACCTACGAGCAGTACTTC CASSQNHGATYEQYF
TRBJ2-1 - TRBV6-6 TRBD1 TGTGCCAGCAGTTACGGGACAGGGGGTGAGCAGTTCTTC CASSYGTGGEQFF
TRBJ2-3 - TRBV29-1 - TGCAGCGTTAATTTGGGCCCGAACGCAGATACGCAGTATTTT CSVNLGPNADTQYF
TRBJ2-7 - TRBV15 TRBD1 TGTGCCACCAGCCCCGGGACAGGCGTCTACGAGCAGTACTTC CATSPGTGVYEQYF
TRBJ1-5 few TRBV18 - TGTGCCAGCTCACCACAGAAAAATCAGCCCCAGCATTTT CASSPQKNQPQHF